One sample yielded the 29 T cell receptor beta chains listed below, sequenced in a study of CD8+ T cells in alopecia areata. cDNA serving as the sequencing template came from extracted, reverse transcribed RNA. Generated by immunoSEQ multiplex PCR, the TCRdb table keeps only in-frame clones and is missing some. The data contain roughly 150,000 clones, about 50% of them singletons. The sample consisted of CD8+ T cells sorted from blood, taken at week 0. These TCRs come from a human donor with alopecia areata.

V usage is TRBV11-2 and J usage is TRBJ2-6; D is undetermined. V was clipped by 7 bases and J by 0 bases, with 10 bases between them. Germline assignment: CDR1 SGHAT and CDR2 FQNNGV. This CDR3 is built from 15 residues. In DNA form, the CDR3 reads TGTGCCAGCACCGTCAAGGGCTCTGGGGCCAACGTCCTGACTTTC. Protein sequence: CASTVKGSGANVLTF.

The chain combines TRBV29-1 with TRBJ1-3; D unclear. Germline CDR1 and CDR2: SQVTM and ANQGSEA. This CDR3 spans 14 amino acids. Deletions cut 5 bases from V and 0 bases from J, with 11 bases between. CDR3 sequence reads: CSVWAGSSGNTIYF. The DNA of the CDR3 is TGCAGCGTTTGGGCCGGAAGCTCTGGAAACACCATATATTTT.

This clone was seen a handful of times. This chain joins TRBV29-1 and TRBJ1-2; D is unclear. The germline V gene encodes CDR1 SQVTM and CDR2 ANQGSEA. The CDR3 has 13 amino acids. V was cut by 4 bases and J by 0 bases, with 9 bases left in between. This CDR3 reads CSVVGKANYGYTF. The CDR3 DNA reads TGCAGCGTTGTGGGGAAAGCTAACTATGGCTACACCTTC. Filled out from reference TRBV29-1 and TRBJ1-2, the complete variable domain reads SAVISQKPSRDICQRGTSLTIQCQVDSQVTMMFWYRQQPGQSLTLIATANQGSEATYESGFVIDKFPISRPNLTFSTLTVSNMSPEDSSIYLCSVVGKANYGYTFGSGTRLTVV.

V usage is TRBV19 and J usage is TRBJ1-1; tentative D call: TRBD1 (5 bases). V lost 6 bases and J 5 bases, leaving 16 bases between the germline ends. Germline-derived CDR1 and CDR2 are LNHDA and SQIVND (reference sequence). CDR3 length equals 14 residues. DNA for the CDR3: TGTGCCAGTAGCGGAAGGGGTCAGAGGACTGAAGCTTTCTTT. Its protein product is CASSGRGQRTEAFF.

This clone was seen only a few times. This CDR3 is CASSPSTGYLYGYTF. DNA of the CDR3: TGTGCCAGTAGTCCGTCGACAGGGTACCTCTATGGCTACACCTTC. The V gene is TRBV19, the J gene TRBJ1-2, with 7 positions matching TRBD1. V lost 5 bases to trimming and J lost 4 bases; unmatched junction nucleotides: 10. The CDR3 totals 15 residues. CDR1 LNHDA and CDR2 SQIVND come from the germline V gene (reference sequence).

This clone was counted many times. This rearrangement joins TRBV30 to TRBJ2-7; the match to TRBD2 covers 7 bases. Trimming took 2 bases from V and 0 from J; bases not matched to a gene: 7. Germline V CDR1 and CDR2: GTSNPN, SVGIG (reference sequence). The CDR3 is 15 residues long. The CDR3 coding sequence is TGTGCCTGGAGTTTAGGCGGGGGAGGCTCCTACGAGCAGTACTTC. Amino acid sequence: CAWSLGGGGSYEQYF. The entire variable domain, with the rest obtained from reference TRBV30 and TRBJ2-7, is as follows: SQTIHQWPATLVQPVGSPLSLECTVEGTSNPNLYWYRQAAGRGLQLLFYSVGIGQISSEVPQNLSASRPQDRQFILSSKKLLLSDSGFYLCAWSLGGGGSYEQYFGPGTRLTVT.

The rearrangement uses TRBV30 and TRBJ1-4, with D possibly matching TRBD1 (6 bases). The CDR3 has 15 amino acids. Deletions cut 0 bases from V and 6 bases from J, with 14 bases between. CDR1 is GTSNPN, CDR2 SVGIG, per germline (reference sequence). CDR3 sequence: CAWSVYRGMDEKLFF. The CDR3 nucleotides read TGTGCCTGGAGTGTTTATAGGGGGATGGATGAAAAACTGTTTTTT.

V is TRBV5-6 and J is TRBJ2-6, with 9 bases fitting TRBD1. Per the germline V gene, CDR1 is SGHDT and CDR2 is YYEEEE. Trimming cost V 3 bases and J 0 bases; bases outside gene matches: 7. This CDR3 is built from 18 residues. The CDR3 region is CASSSGTGFYSGANVLTF. CDR3 coding DNA: TGTGCCAGCAGCTCGGGGACAGGGTTTTACTCTGGGGCCAACGTCCTGACTTTC.

The rearrangement uses TRBV4-3 and TRBJ2-5; D gene uncertain. V lost 2 bases, J lost 4 bases, and 8 bases lay in between. The germline gives CDR1 LGHNA, CDR2 YSLEER. The CDR3 contains 13 residues. As DNA, the CDR3 is TGCGCCAGCAGCCAATATGGTGGAGAGACCCAGTACTTC. It yields the protein CASSQYGGETQYF.

The V call is TRBV25-1, the J call TRBJ1-6; no reliable D call. The CDR3 spans 12 residues. The V end lost 3 bases, the J end lost 4 bases, and 1 base lay between the germline ends. Germline V gene sequence: CDR1 MGHDK, CDR2 SYGVNS. DNA for the CDR3: TGTGCCAGCAGTGATTATAATTCACCCCTCCACTTT. Translation: CASSDYNSPLHF. The variable domain in full, completed from reference TRBV25-1 and TRBJ1-6, reads EADIYQTPRYLVIGTGKKITLECSQTMGHDKMYWYQQDPGMELHLIHYSYGVNSTEKGDLSSESTVSRIRTEHFPLTLESARPSHTSQYLCASSDYNSPLHFGNGTRLTVT.

V gene TRBV4-1 combines with J gene TRBJ1-5; D perhaps matches TRBD1 (5 bases). The CDR3 consists of 16 residues. The V and J ends lost 1 base and 4 bases respectively, with 14 bases between them. CDR1 is MGHRA and CDR2 is YSYEKL in the germline V gene. CDR3 sequence: CASSQGSMGRNQPQHF. The DNA for the CDR3 is TGCGCCAGCAGCCAAGGTTCGATGGGGCGAAATCAGCCCCAGCATTTT.

V and J are TRBV15 and TRBJ2-7, with D hard to call. CDR3 length: 12 residues. CDR1 is LNHNV, CDR2 YYDKDF, per germline (reference sequence). V was cut by 4 bases and J by 5 bases, with 9 bases left in between. Written as DNA, the CDR3 is TGTGCCACCAGCACTACTTGGGACGAGCAGTACTTC. As protein: CATSTTWDEQYF.

This chain uses TRBV29-1 with TRBJ1-1, with 10 bases identical to TRBD1. After removal of 6 bases from V and 4 bases from J, the junction contained 5 bases not matched to a gene. CDR1 is SQVTM, CDR2 ANQGSEA, per germline. CDR3 length: 13 residues. In nucleotides, the CDR3 is TGCAGCGTGGGGACAGGGGTGAGCACTGAAGCTTTCTTT. Protein sequence: CSVGTGVSTEAFF. The whole variable domain, remainder taken from reference TRBV29-1 and TRBJ1-1, is SAVISQKPSRDICQRGTSLTIQCQVDSQVTMMFWYRQQPGQSLTLIATANQGSEATYESGFVIDKFPISRPNLTFSTLTVSNMSPEDSSIYLCSVGTGVSTEAFFGQGTRLTVV.

The rearrangement uses TRBV9 and TRBJ1-1; no clear D. CDR1 is SGDLS and CDR2 is YYNGEE in the germline V gene. This CDR3 is 13 amino acids long. V dropped 4 bases and J dropped 0 bases, with 7 bases sitting between them. CDR3 nucleotide sequence: TGTGCCAGCAGCCAGTATCTGAACACTGAAGCTTTCTTT. Translated, it gives CASSQYLNTEAFF.

The V and J genes are TRBV9 and TRBJ2-2, with TRBD2 matching over 9 bases. The J segment lost 0 bases and the V segment lost 4 bases, leaving 1 base of the junction unmatched. Per the germline V gene, CDR1 is SGDLS and CDR2 is YYNGEE. The CDR3 extends over 15 amino acids. The CDR3 region is CASSSSGTNTGELFF. The CDR3 region has the DNA TGTGCCAGCAGCTCTAGCGGGACGAACACCGGGGAGCTGTTTTTT.

The V gene is TRBV14, the J gene TRBJ2-1, with D uncertain. CDR1 is SGHDN and CDR2 is FVKESK in the germline V gene. V lost 1 base and J 6 bases, leaving 10 bases between the germline ends. This CDR3 is 14 amino acids long. CDR3 protein: CASSQVMGFNEQFF. In DNA, the CDR3 is TGTGCCAGCAGCCAAGTCATGGGGTTCAATGAGCAGTTCTTC.

In regard to this clone: The junction does not match germline at one end; this may be a read error. This sequence joins TRBV7-2 and TRBJ2-1; 8 bases agree with TRBD1. Germline assignment: CDR1 SGHTA and CDR2 FQGNSA. The length of the CDR3 is 15 residues. The CDR3 region has the DNA TGCGCCAGCAGCCAAGATGGGACAGGAACCAATGAGCAGTTCTTC. Its protein is CASSQDGTGTNEQFF. The complete variable domain, with remaining parts taken from reference TRBV7-2 and TRBJ2-1, reads GAGVSQSPSNKVTEKGKDVELRCDPISGHTALYWYRQSLGQGLEFLIYFQGNSAPDKSGLPSDRFSAERTGGSVSTLTIQRTQQEDSAVYLCASSQDGTGTNEQFFGPGTRLTVL.

The J gene is TRBJ2-7, the V gene TRBV29-1; TRBD1 might be the D (6 bases). Germline CDR1 SQVTM, CDR2 ANQGSEA. The germline V and J ends were trimmed by 5 bases and 0 bases, with 20 bases remaining between them. The CDR3 contains 16 residues. The CDR3 DNA is TGCAGCGTTCAGGGGCTGAACCCCAAGGACTCCTACGAGCAGTACTTC. It is translated as CSVQGLNPKDSYEQYF.

The V call is TRBV6-6, the J call TRBJ2-7; D is ambiguous. V lost 6 bases and J lost 5, with 11 bases in between. The CDR3 is 12 amino acids. In germline, CDR1 is MNHNY, CDR2 SVGAGI (reference sequence). The CDR3 coding sequence is TGTGCCAGCAGCTCCCCTCCCGACGAGCAGTACTTC. Its protein is CASSSPPDEQYF.

This clone has only a few counts. The chain uses TRBV7-8 and TRBJ2-1; D is undetermined. CDR1 and CDR2 from the germline V gene are SGHVS and FQNEAQ. Trimming pared 1 base from V and 2 bases from J, leaving 9 bases between. This CDR3 is 15 amino acids long. Here the CDR3 DNA reads TGTGCCAGCAGCTTAGATACCAACCCCTACAATGAGCAGTTCTTC. Amino acids: CASSLDTNPYNEQFF.

The chain combines TRBV4-3 with TRBJ2-2; unclear D gene. Germline CDR1 reads LGHNA; CDR2 reads YSLEER. V lost 0 bases to trimming and J lost 10 bases, with 15 bases between them. The CDR3 totals 15 residues. The CDR3 DNA sequence: TGCGCCAGCAGCCAAGATTCCCTATATGTCGAGGAGCTGTTTTTT. Its protein is CASSQDSLYVEELFF.

This clone was seen a few times. This chain joins TRBV6-5 and TRBJ2-7, with D unclear. The germline gives CDR1 MNHEY, CDR2 SVGAGI. The CDR3 consists of 13 residues. Trimming removed 0 bases at V and 5 bases at J, with 8 bases between. As DNA, the CDR3 is TGTGCCAGCAGTTACTCGGGTTCAAACGAGCAGTACTTC. Translating it yields CASSYSGSNEQYF.

In DNA, the CDR3 is TGTGCCAGCAGTTCAGGACAGTTTGAAGCTTTCTTT. Translated, it gives CASSSGQFEAFF. The chain recombines TRBV7-2 with TRBJ1-1, with D possibly being TRBD1 (6 bases). CDR1 is SGHTA, CDR2 FQGNSA, per germline. V gave up 6 bases and J gave up 7 bases, with 12 bases separating them. The CDR3 covers 12 residues.

This rearrangement joins TRBV13 to TRBJ1-5; D ambiguous. The CDR3 sequence is 12 residues long. Germline CDR1 and CDR2: PRHDT and FYEKMQ (reference sequence). The germline V and J ends were trimmed by 3 bases and 6 bases, with 6 bases remaining between them. CDR3 sequence: CASSFVGQPQHF. CDR3 in DNA: TGTGCCAGCAGCTTCGTGGGTCAGCCCCAGCATTTT.

The chain couples TRBV30 to TRBJ1-2; 7 positions agree with TRBD1. Unmatched junction bases numbered 2, after V lost 3 bases and J lost 4 bases. The CDR3 has 12 amino acids. Per germline, CDR1 GTSNPN and CDR2 SVGIG (reference sequence). DNA of the CDR3: TGTGCCTGGAGAGGACAGGCCTATGGCTACACCTTC. The encoded protein is CAWRGQAYGYTF.

The J gene is TRBJ1-1, the V gene TRBV4-1, with no clear D. Trimming left V 0 bases short and J 0 bases short, with 8 bases between. CDR1 and CDR2 from the germline V gene are MGHRA and YSYEKL. CDR3 length: 15 residues. For the CDR3, the DNA is TGCGCCAGCAGCCAAGAAACCAGGTTGAACACTGAAGCTTTCTTT. Encoded protein: CASSQETRLNTEAFF.

This clone was seen at least ten times. This likely traces to a read error, being one base from a far larger clone. The sample contains more than one DNA sequence encoding this CDR3. The V gene is TRBV5-1, the J gene TRBJ2-7, with D tentatively TRBD1 (5 bases). Germline assignment: CDR1 SGHRS and CDR2 YFSETQ. V was shortened by 2 bases and J by 2 bases, with 5 bases between the two germline ends. The CDR3 is made up of 12 amino acids. CDR3 protein: CASSLGAYEQYF. The CDR3 coding sequence is TGCGCCAGCAGCTTAGGGGCCTACGAGCAGTACTTC.

The genes are TRBV2 and TRBJ1-1; D is ambiguous. The CDR3 length is 16 residues. Germline loops: CDR1 SNHLY, CDR2 FYNNEI. Trimming shortened V by 0 bases and J by 5 bases, and 16 bases separated the two germline ends. The DNA of the CDR3 is TGTGCCAGCAGTGAAGCGCTCCGGGAAGAGGATACTGAAGCTTTCTTT. It translates to CASSEALREEDTEAFF.

This clone has just one count. The chain is built from TRBV12-5 and TRBJ2-3; possibly TRBD2 for D (5 bases). This CDR3 is built from 15 residues. V was clipped by 2 bases and J by 2 bases, with 11 bases between them. Looked up from germline, CDR1 is LGHNT and CDR2 is FRNRAP. CDR3 sequence reads: CASGLTSQITDTQYF. The CDR3 nucleotides read TGTGCTAGTGGTTTGACTAGTCAAATCACAGATACGCAGTATTTT.